This T cell receptor (beta chain) was sequenced during a study of technical replicates of blood from several donors. Deletions cut 0 bases from V and 8 bases from J, with 11 bases between. The CDR3 totals 12 residues. Germline CDR1 and CDR2: GTSNPN and SVGIG (reference sequence). This clone was seen a handful of times. Assay used: immunoSEQ multiplex PCR; TCRdb lists only in-frame clones, some missing. The sample holds 14,000 or so clones; more than 70% are singletons and the top ten take approximately 10%. The V gene is TRBV30, the J gene TRBJ2-7, with unresolved D. The source of this sequence is a human donor in good health. The specimen was PBMCs. DNA of the CDR3: TGTGCCTGGAGTGTAACGGTCTCGAAGCAGTACTTC. Translation: CAWSVTVSKQYF. Full variable domain (missing parts from reference TRBV30 and TRBJ2-7): SQTIHQWPATLVQPVGSPLSLECTVEGTSNPNLYWYRQAAGRGLQLLFYSVGIGQISSEVPQNLSASRPQDRQFILSSKKLLLSDSGFYLCAWSVTVSKQYFGPGTRLTVT.